This T cell receptor beta chain comes out of a study of lymphopenia after photon versus proton radiotherapy. Findings and caveats of the study: Under photons, naive T cells and diversity fell while effector/memory populations rose. Post-nadir diversity loss with photons came from oligoclonal expansion, particularly CD8+ Temra cells.

As regards this clone: The antigen remains undetermined.

The method was immunoSEQ multiplex PCR; TCRdb's version includes in-frame clones alone and lacks a portion of them. The sample consists of around 25,000 clones, more than 90% of them appearing once. Per the germline V gene, CDR1 is SGHRS and CDR2 is YFSETQ. V lost 4 bases, J lost 1 base, and 14 bases lay in between. The CDR3 has 16 residues. This TCR came from a woman in her forties or fifties with cholangiocarcinoma. The sequencing here drew on peripheral blood, taken from a patient treated with photon-based radiotherapy. The chain couples TRBV5-1 to TRBJ2-2, with D perhaps matching TRBD1 or TRBD2 (5 bases each). The DNA for the CDR3 is TGCGCCAGCAGCCGGTGGGACCCACGGAACACCGGGGAGCTGTTTTTT. This sequence encodes CASSRWDPRNTGELFF.